A selection of T cell receptor beta chains follows, all from one sample in a study of human T cells and chemical hapten exposure. Via MiXCR, TCRdb re-called the RACE reads, giving one row per CDR3 protein. The sample includes over 55,000 distinct CDR3 sequences, 8.5% to 14% of them seen just once. The specimen comprised whole blood, sampled in connection with sensitization to the hapten diphenylcyclopropenone (DPC). The receptor source for this set is a woman aged 45-60 years with alopecia areata. Some clones in this sample may be carry-over from other donors' samples. Each CDR3 is given with its conserved first and last residue. D genes are given only for firm matches. Clone size, where shown, is once, few, many, or a class for clones that have expanded.

d_call	v_call	cdr3_length	clone_size	j_call	cdr3_aa	cdr3_nt
NA	TRBV28	14	NA	TRBJ2-1	CASSFLLAYNEQFF	TGTGCCAGCAGTTTTCTCCTAGCTTACAATGAGCAGTTCTTC
TRBD2	TRBV28	17	many	TRBJ2-3	CASSSLAGAQGADTQYF	TGTGCCAGCAGTTCGTTAGCGGGGGCTCAAGGTGCAGATACGCAGTATTTT
TRBD1	TRBV10-2	15	NA	TRBJ2-6	CASRQGDSGANVLTF	TGCGCCAGTCGACAGGGGGACTCTGGGGCCAACGTCCTGACTTTC
NA	TRBV14	14	NA	TRBJ2-1	CASSLTRGYNEQFF	TGTGCCAGCAGTTTGACCCGCGGCTACAATGAGCAGTTCTTC
NA	TRBV7-9	17	NA	TRBJ2-6	CASSLTISDPGANVLTF	TGTGCCAGCAGCTTAACGATCAGTGATCCTGGGGCCAACGTCCTGACTTTC
NA	TRBV2	11	many	TRBJ2-1	CASRDFKEQFF	TGTGCCAGCAGGGACTTTAAGGAGCAGTTCTTC
TRBD1	TRBV11-2	17	few	TRBJ2-5	CASSWRPDRGDQETQYF	TGTGCCAGCAGCTGGAGGCCGGACAGGGGAGATCAAGAGACCCAGTACTTC
TRBD1	TRBV6-5	13	NA	TRBJ1-1	CATYRGWGTEAFF	TGTGCCACCTACAGGGGATGGGGCACTGAAGCTTTCTTT
NA	TRBV7-9	15	NA	TRBJ2-1	CASSLAGASFVEQFF	TGTGCCAGCAGCTTAGCTGGTGCTAGCTTCGTTGAGCAGTTCTTC
NA	TRBV7-6	14	few	TRBJ2-1	CASSSEGVYNEQFF	TGTGCCAGCAGCTCAGAAGGGGTCTACAATGAGCAGTTCTTC
NA	TRBV6-5	17	NA	TRBJ2-6	CASSWDFQSSGANVLTF	TGTGCCAGCAGTTGGGACTTCCAGTCCTCTGGGGCCAACGTCCTGACTTTC
NA	TRBV12-3/TRBV12-4	14	many	TRBJ1-1	CASSPHGGNTEAFF	TGTGCCAGCAGTCCACATGGGGGGAACACTGAAGCTTTCTTT
NA	TRBV18	14	NA	TRBJ2-1	CASSRMEGPNEQFF	TGTGCCAGCTCACGTATGGAGGGGCCGAATGAGCAGTTCTTC
NA	TRBV4-3	16	many	TRBJ2-1	CASSPTDIYLYNEQFF	TGCGCCAGCAGCCCTACCGACATCTACCTTTACAATGAGCAGTTCTTC
NA	TRBV20-1	12	few	TRBJ2-2	CSASGGAGELFF	TGCAGTGCTAGTGGCGGGGCCGGGGAGCTGTTTTTT
NA	TRBV5-1	15	many	TRBJ1-3	CASSLAPGTGNTIYF	TGCGCCAGCAGCTTGGCTCCAGGGACTGGAAACACCATATATTTT
NA	TRBV10-3	15	NA	TRBJ1-6	CAISELDAANSPLHF	TGTGCCATCAGTGAGTTGGACGCGGCCAATTCACCCCTCCACTTT
NA	TRBV19	12	many	TRBJ1-6	CASSMRYSPLHF	TGTGCCAGTAGTATGCGGTATTCACCCCTCCACTTT
NA	TRBV7-2	15	many	TRBJ2-7	CASSLALGFQYEQYF	TGTGCCAGCAGCTTAGCGCTAGGATTCCAATACGAGCAGTACTTC
NA	TRBV7-2	12	NA	TRBJ2-5	CASSSYQETQYF	TGTGCCAGCAGCTCGTACCAAGAGACCCAGTACTTC
TRBD1	TRBV18	16	NA	TRBJ1-1	CASSQLGQSMNTEAFF	TGTGCCAGCTCACAACTGGGACAGTCCATGAACACTGAAGCTTTCTTT
NA	TRBV7-2	12	few	TRBJ2-3	CASTASSDTQYF	TGTGCCAGCACCGCGAGCTCGGATACGCAGTATTTT
NA	TRBV28	12	once	TRBJ2-7	CASSSGAYEQYF	TGTGCCAGCAGTTCCGGAGCCTACGAGCAGTACTTC
NA	TRBV29-1	12	NA	TRBJ2-3	CSVIMAADTQYF	TGCAGCGTTATTATGGCCGCAGATACGCAGTATTTT
TRBD2	TRBV28	15	NA	TRBJ2-1	CASSTRGGVYNEQFF	TGTGCCAGCAGCACCCGGGGGGGGGTCTACAATGAGCAGTTCTTC
TRBD1	TRBV29-1	14	NA	TRBJ2-7	CSVSPGQGVHEQYF	TGCAGCGTCTCCCCGGGACAGGGTGTCCACGAGCAGTACTTC
TRBD2	TRBV6-1	15	few	TRBJ2-1	CASPRTSGGAWEQFF	TGTGCCAGCCCCCGGACTAGCGGGGGGGCTTGGGAGCAGTTCTTC
NA	TRBV6-2/TRBV6-3	11	many	TRBJ2-5	CASSHRETQYF	TGTGCCAGCAGCCATAGAGAGACCCAGTACTTC
TRBD2	TRBV7-2	15	NA	TRBJ2-7	CASSFAGGNSYEQYF	TGTGCCAGCAGCTTTGCCGGGGGGAATTCCTACGAGCAGTACTTC
NA	TRBV28	12	many	TRBJ1-1	CASSSQGPEAFF	TGTGCCAGCAGTTCTCAGGGGCCTGAAGCTTTCTTT
NA	TRBV6-5	14	many	TRBJ2-2	CASRRRQETGELFF	TGTGCCAGCAGACGGCGTCAAGAGACCGGGGAGCTGTTTTTT
TRBD2	TRBV7-8	16	few	TRBJ2-3	CASSSGLAGEGDTQYF	TGTGCCAGCAGCTCCGGACTAGCGGGAGAAGGAGATACGCAGTATTTT
TRBD1	TRBV20-1	13	many	TRBJ1-6	CSARTGVNSPLHF	TGCAGTGCTAGGACAGGGGTTAATTCACCCCTCCACTTT
NA	TRBV4-3	14	many	TRBJ1-1	CASSQTATNTEAFF	TGCGCCAGCAGCCAGACCGCAACGAACACTGAAGCTTTCTTT
TRBD2	TRBV20-1	15	many	TRBJ2-5	CSASSTGLVEETQYF	TGCAGTGCTAGCTCCACCGGACTAGTAGAAGAGACCCAGTACTTC
NA	TRBV18	14	few	TRBJ2-3	CASSPATFTDTQYF	TGTGCCAGCTCACCGGCAACCTTCACAGATACGCAGTATTTT
NA	TRBV11-2	13	NA	TRBJ1-1	CASSPTGWTEAFF	TGTGCCAGCAGCCCTACAGGGTGGACTGAAGCTTTCTTT
TRBD2	TRBV3-1	15	few	TRBJ2-1	CASRQTGTSMTEQFF	TGTGCCAGCCGCCAAACCGGGACTAGCATGACGGAGCAGTTCTTC
NA	TRBV4-1	13	many	TRBJ2-7	CASSPRTGYEQYF	TGCGCCAGCAGCCCTAGGACGGGCTACGAGCAGTACTTC
TRBD1	TRBV29-1	13	many	TRBJ1-2	CSVGTGGAYGYTF	TGCAGCGTCGGGACAGGGGGCGCCTATGGCTACACCTTC